This passage covers 15 T cell receptor beta chains from one sample sequenced in a study of human T cells and chemical hapten exposure. The time point is: patch test 2, 6 weeks after DPC sensitization. Indicated treatment: therapeutic diphenylcyclopropenone sensitization with weekly scalp DPC. TCRdb recomputed calls from the RACE reads with MiXCR, one row per CDR3 protein. The sample has a few hundred thousand distinct CDR3 sequences, more than 5% seen once; the top ten hold less than 6.5%. Sequencing was performed on whole blood, taken in connection with sensitization to the hapten diphenylcyclopropenone (DPC). All receptors come from a woman between 18 and 29 years old with alopecia areata. Some clones in this sample may be carry-over from other donors' samples.

This sequence joins TRBV5-4 and TRBJ2-1, with TRBD2 matching over 11 bases. CDR3 size: 16 residues. The germline CDR1 and CDR2 sequences are SGHNT and YYREEE (reference sequence). V shed 5 bases and J 7 bases; nucleotides not matched to a gene: 11. The CDR3 region has the DNA TGTGCCAGCAGTTCAAGAACTAGCGGGGGACTAAATGAGCAGTTCTTC. This encodes CASSSRTSGGLNEQFF.

The chain uses TRBV7-8 and TRBJ2-3, with 10 bases lining up with TRBD2. After removal of 1 base from V and 1 base from J, the junction contained 5 bases not matched to a gene. The CDR3 is 17 amino acids. CDR1 and CDR2 (germline): SGHVS, FQNEAQ. The chain's CDR3 is CASSLDSGGAGTDTQYF. CDR3 DNA sequence: TGTGCCAGCAGCTTAGACAGCGGGGGGGCGGGCACAGATACGCAGTATTTT. Based on the CDR3 plus reference TRBV7-8 and TRBJ2-3, the full variable domain is GAGVSQSPRYKVAKRGQDVALRCDPISGHVSLFWYQQALGQGPEFLTYFQNEAQLDKSGLPSDRFFAERPEGSVSTLKIQRTQQEDSAVYLCASSLDSGGAGTDTQYFGPGTRLTVL.

This clonotype was detected a few times. The chain uses TRBV18 and TRBJ2-2; 10 nucleotides match TRBD1. The CDR3 covers 16 residues. Germline lookup yields CDR1 KGHSH and CDR2 LQKENI. V shed 5 bases, J shed 3 bases, and the junction held 6 bases outside the gene matches. CDR3 residues: CASSGRDRGDTGELFF. The CDR3 region has the DNA TGTGCCAGCTCAGGCCGGGACAGGGGTGACACCGGGGAGCTGTTTTTT.

This clonotype appeared many times. Written as DNA, the CDR3 is TGCAGCGTCGGGAGAGGGACTAGCGGGCAACTCGCAGATACGCAGTATTTT. Its translation: CSVGRGTSGQLADTQYF. The gene calls are TRBV29-1 and TRBJ2-3; 12 positions agree with TRBD2. Losses at the gene ends were 6 bases for V and 4 bases for J; bases not matched to a gene: 14. Per the germline V gene, CDR1 is SQVTM and CDR2 is ANQGSEA. The CDR3 has 17 residues.

The rearrangement joins TRBV2 to TRBJ2-2; D uncertain. Germline V gives CDR1 SNHLY, CDR2 FYNNEI. The CDR3 runs 13 residues. Between the trimmed V and J ends, which lost 5 bases and 1 base, there was a span of 5 bases. CDR3 protein: CASSRENTGELFF. CDR3 DNA: TGTGCCAGCAGTAGGGAGAACACCGGGGAGCTGTTTTTT.

There are many counts of this clonotype. The chain recombines TRBV29-1 with TRBJ2-2; 9 bases align to TRBD1. Germline trimming cut 4 bases from V and 6 bases from J; bases unmatched to any gene: 6. In germline, CDR1 is SQVTM, CDR2 ANQGSEA. The CDR3 consists of 14 residues. The CDR3 DNA follows: TGCAGCGTTGCGCCGGACAGGGGTCCCGGGGAGCTGTTTTTT. Translating it yields CSVAPDRGPGELFF.

This clonotype was recorded at least ten times. The chain carries TRBV18 and TRBJ1-1; D remains ambiguous. V dropped 4 bases and J dropped 4 bases, with 16 bases sitting between them. Germline V gene sequence: CDR1 KGHSH, CDR2 LQKENI. The CDR3 extends over 15 amino acids. Here the CDR3 DNA reads TGTGCCAGCTCACTCTCAACCCGCTCGGGCACTGAAGCTTTCTTT. Residues: CASSLSTRSGTEAFF.

This clonotype was observed a few times. This chain links TRBV24-1 with TRBJ1-2; D gene uncertain. CDR3 length equals 11 residues. V lost 0 bases and J 5 bases, leaving 0 bases between the germline ends. The germline V gene has CDR1 KGHDR and CDR2 SFDVKD. CDR3 nucleotides: TGTGCCACCAGTGATTTGTATGGCTACACCTTC. The encoded protein is CATSDLYGYTF.

The chain has TRBV4-1 and TRBJ1-2; 9 bases line up with TRBD1. The CDR3 is made up of 14 amino acids. Germline V gene data show CDR1 as MGHRA and CDR2 as YSYEKL. V shed 4 bases, J shed 8 bases, and the junction held 8 bases outside the gene matches. In DNA form, the CDR3 reads TGCGCCAGCAGCCTCCCACAGGGGGCGAAAGGCTACACCTTC. Translating it yields CASSLPQGAKGYTF.

This clonotype was counted between two and nine times. This sequence joins TRBV28 and TRBJ1-6, with 7 bases fitting TRBD1. The CDR3 spans 16 residues. V lost 8 bases, J lost 6 bases, and 13 bases stayed unmatched. Germline loops: CDR1 MDHEN, CDR2 SYDVKM. The CDR3 DNA reads TGTGCCAGCGGGAGACAGGGCCTAACCTCTAATTCACCCCTCCACTTT. This sequence encodes CASGRQGLTSNSPLHF. Full variable domain (outside the CDR3, taken from reference TRBV28 and TRBJ1-6): DVKVTQSSRYLVKRTGEKVFLECVQDMDHENMFWYRQDPGLGLRLIYFSYDVKMKEKGDIPEGYSVSREKKERFSLILESASTNQTSMYLCASGRQGLTSNSPLHFGNGTRLTVT.

CDR3 protein: CASSQGDDTWQFF. The CDR3 nucleotides read TGTGCCAGCAGCCAGGGGGACGATACATGGCAGTTCTTC. The V call is TRBV14, the J call TRBJ2-1, with D perhaps being TRBD1 or TRBD2 (5 bases each). The CDR3 consists of 13 residues. Per the germline V gene, CDR1 is SGHDN and CDR2 is FVKESK. Between the trimmed V and J ends, which lost 3 bases and 12 bases, there was a span of 15 bases.

This clonotype was observed at least ten times. The chain combines TRBV19 with TRBJ2-4, with 9 bases aligning to TRBD2. CDR3 length: 18 residues. CDR1 and CDR2 (germline): LNHDA, SQIVND (reference sequence). Unmatched junction bases numbered 15, after V lost 8 bases and J lost 1 base. The CDR3 DNA reads as TGTGCCAGTCAATGGAGGACCGGCGGGGGGGCTGCCAAAAACATTCAGTACTTC. This encodes CASQWRTGGGAAKNIQYF.

This clonotype has at least ten counts. The chain is built from TRBV10-3 and TRBJ1-6; tentatively, D is TRBD1 (6 bases). Trimming took off 2 bases at V and 10 bases at J, with 15 bases between the two ends. This CDR3 is 15 amino acids long. The germline V gene encodes CDR1 ENHRY and CDR2 SYGVKD. CDR3 residues: CAISEQAGVGSPLHF. Here the CDR3 DNA reads TGTGCCATCAGTGAGCAGGCAGGGGTCGGATCACCCCTCCACTTT.

This clonotype was found many times. In nucleotides, the CDR3 is TGTGCCATCAACCTACATTCCGATTCACCCCTCCACTTT. This encodes CAINLHSDSPLHF. The V and J genes are TRBV10-3 and TRBJ1-6; no reliable D call. This CDR3 contains 13 residues. V was shortened by 7 bases and J by 8 bases, with 12 bases between the two germline ends. Germline CDR1 reads ENHRY; CDR2 reads SYGVKD.

This clonotype was observed a few times. The chain employs TRBV7-2 and TRBJ2-1; 12 nucleotides align to TRBD2. In germline, CDR1 is SGHTA, CDR2 FQGNSA. The CDR3 runs 15 residues. The V gene end was trimmed by 5 bases and the J gene end by 5 bases; junction bases not matched to a gene: 4. CDR3 amino acids: CASSIPSGGDNEQFF. The DNA of the CDR3 is TGTGCCAGCAGCATTCCTAGCGGGGGGGACAATGAGCAGTTCTTC.